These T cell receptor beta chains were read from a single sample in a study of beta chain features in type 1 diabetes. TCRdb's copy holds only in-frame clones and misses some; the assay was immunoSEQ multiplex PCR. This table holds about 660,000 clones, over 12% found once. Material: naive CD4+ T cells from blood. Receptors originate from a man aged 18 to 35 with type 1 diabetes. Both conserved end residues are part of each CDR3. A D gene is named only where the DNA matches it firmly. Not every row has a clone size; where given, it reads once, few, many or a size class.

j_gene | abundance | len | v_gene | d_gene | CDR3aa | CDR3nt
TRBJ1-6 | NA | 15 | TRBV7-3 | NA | CASSLTGAANSPLHF | TGTGCCAGCAGCTTAACAGGGGCGGCTAATTCACCCCTCCACTTT
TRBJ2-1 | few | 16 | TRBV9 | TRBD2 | CASSVGGREYYNEQFF | TGTGCCAGCAGCGTAGGCGGGCGGGAGTACTACAATGAGCAGTTCTTC
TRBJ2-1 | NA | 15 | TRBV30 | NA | CAWSIIAVSYNEQFF | TGTGCCTGGAGTATTATAGCGGTCTCCTACAATGAGCAGTTCTTC
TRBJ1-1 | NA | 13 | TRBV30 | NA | CAWSVQSHTEAFF | TGTGCCTGGAGTGTACAGTCCCACACTGAAGCTTTCTTT
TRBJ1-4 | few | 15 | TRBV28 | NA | CASSPQLGRGEKLFF | TGTGCCAGCAGTCCCCAGCTAGGGCGCGGTGAAAAACTGTTTTTT
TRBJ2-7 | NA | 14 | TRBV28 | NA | CASSFSSETYEQYF | TGTGCCAGCAGTTTTTCGTCCGAAACCTACGAGCAGTACTTC
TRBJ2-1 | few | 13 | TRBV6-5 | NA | CASSPQLVHEQFF | TGTGCCAGCAGTCCTCAATTAGTACATGAGCAGTTCTTC
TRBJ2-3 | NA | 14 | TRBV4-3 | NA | CASSQAGGTDTQYF | TGCGCCAGCAGCCAAGCCGGGGGCACAGATACGCAGTATTTT
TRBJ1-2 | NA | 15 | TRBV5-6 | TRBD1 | CASSPLDRVGYGYTF | TGTGCCAGCAGCCCCTTGGACAGGGTAGGCTATGGCTACACCTTC
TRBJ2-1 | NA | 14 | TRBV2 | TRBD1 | CASTRTDRGNEQFF | TGTGCCAGCACTCGAACGGACAGGGGCAATGAGCAGTTCTTC
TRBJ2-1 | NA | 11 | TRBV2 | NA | CASSEQGEQFF | TGTGCCAGCAGTGAACAGGGTGAGCAGTTCTTC
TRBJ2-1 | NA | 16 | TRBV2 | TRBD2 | CASTKGLAGGVGEQFF | TGTGCCAGTACGAAGGGACTAGCGGGAGGGGTAGGAGAGCAGTTCTTC
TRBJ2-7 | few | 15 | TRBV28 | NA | CAIDTPGRHPHEQYF | TGTGCCATCGATACTCCGGGACGGCACCCCCACGAGCAGTACTTC